This TCR beta chain was found in a study of T-cell reconstitution after alpha-beta-depleted transplantation in children. Regarding the study as a whole: The study traced high day-60 TCRbeta diversity in some patients to surviving recipient T cells and thymic progenitors. Fresh T-cell production supplied most of the T-cell counts and diversity seen one year after transplant.

Molecular barcoding with unique molecular identifiers was used for the TCRbeta library. TCRdb independently ran MiXCR on the PCR reads; one entry per CDR3 protein. The sample includes 500,000 to 650,000 distinct CDR3 sequences, around 13% seen only once; the top ten take 2.2%. In the case of this clonotype: The antigen is undetermined.

The source was PBMCs, mostly from graft donor cells, collected 360 days after TCRalphabeta/CD19-depleted stem cell transplant. The sequence derives from a male patient younger than 18 who had a stem cell transplant for acute myeloid leukemia, so the T cells may come from the graft donor.

DNA of the CDR3: TGTGCCAGCAGTTTCCTCCCATGGGGACAGAGCACAGATACGCAGTATTTT. Its protein product is CASSFLPWGQSTDTQYF. This rearrangement joins TRBV12-3 or TRBV12-4 to TRBJ2-3, with TRBD1 matching over 7 bases. Trimming cost V 3 bases and J 0 bases; bases outside gene matches: 9. The CDR3 consists of 17 residues.